Listed here are 18 T cell receptor beta chains from one sample, sequenced in a study of naive and memory T cell subsets. An equimolar mix of two oligonucleotides served as the beta constant-region primer for TRBC1 and TRBC2. TCRdb re-called the UMI-ligation and nested PCR reads with MiXCR, one entry per CDR3 protein. The sample holds approximately 82,000 distinct CDR3 sequences, 7% seen once. The sequencing input was central memory CD4+ T cells from blood. The source of these receptors is a human donor in good health.

This rearrangement joins TRBV20-1 to TRBJ2-1; D not certain. V lost 3 bases and J lost 5, with 5 bases in between. This CDR3 comprises 11 residues. Germline V gene lookup returns CDR1 DFQATT and CDR2 SNEGSKA (reference sequence). Here the CDR3 reads CSARTHNEQFF. The CDR3 DNA follows: TGCAGTGCTAGGACCCACAATGAGCAGTTCTTC.

This clonotype was found a few times. V is TRBV7-9 and J is TRBJ2-1, with D perhaps TRBD2 (5 bases). Germline CDR1 reads SEHNR; CDR2 reads FQNEAQ (reference sequence). V shed 1 base and J shed 2 bases, with 12 bases lying between them. The CDR3 has 16 residues. CDR3 amino acids: CASSLGSSGAYNEQFF. As DNA, the CDR3 is TGTGCCAGCAGCTTAGGTTCGAGCGGCGCCTACAATGAGCAGTTCTTC.

The V call is TRBV6-2 or TRBV6-3, the J call TRBJ2-5, with 10 bases fitting TRBD2. The CDR3 covers 16 residues. Unmatched junction bases numbered 12, after V lost 6 bases and J lost 5 bases. Germline V gene data show CDR1 as MNHEY and CDR2 as SVGEGT. The chain's CDR3 is CASSPFGLAVLETQYF. The CDR3 coding sequence is TGTGCCAGCAGCCCCTTCGGACTAGCGGTTTTGGAGACCCAGTACTTC.

This clonotype occurred many times. For the CDR3, the DNA is TGTGCCAGCAGTGGACTAGCGGGCGGACCTCAGTATTTT. The encoded protein is CASSGLAGGPQYF. The chain couples TRBV12-3 or TRBV12-4 to TRBJ2-3, with TRBD2 matching over 11 bases. J was trimmed by 12 bases and V by 5 bases; bases with no gene match: 7. This CDR3 region has 13 residues.

The chain uses TRBV6-2 or TRBV6-3 and TRBJ1-5, with TRBD1 matching over 7 bases. CDR1 MNHEY and CDR2 SVGEGT come from the germline V gene. The CDR3 contains 17 residues. J lost 0 bases, V lost 4 bases, and 9 bases had no gene match. DNA for the CDR3: TGTGCCAGCAGTTGGTCCCGGGACAGTTATAGCAATCAGCCCCAGCATTTT. It encodes CASSWSRDSYSNQPQHF.

This clonotype was seen ten or more times. The chain has TRBV25-1 and TRBJ1-5, with D possibly TRBD1 on 5 matching bases. Trimming cost V 5 bases and J 4 bases, with 9 bases left between them. CDR3 length: 13 residues. From germline, CDR1 is MGHDK and CDR2 SYGVNS. The CDR3 region has the DNA TGTGCCAGCAGTATCGGGGGAAATCAGCCCCAGCATTTT. Its protein is CASSIGGNQPQHF. Full variable domain (missing parts from reference TRBV25-1 and TRBJ1-5): EADIYQTPRYLVIGTGKKITLECSQTMGHDKMYWYQQDPGMELHLIHYSYGVNSTEKGDLSSESTVSRIRTEHFPLTLESARPSHTSQYLCASSIGGNQPQHFGDGTRLSIL.

This rearrangement joins TRBV18 to TRBJ1-2; D unresolved. The CDR3 has 13 amino acids. Trimming left V 5 bases short and J 8 bases short, with 15 bases between. Per the germline V gene, CDR1 is KGHSH and CDR2 is LQKENI. This CDR3 reads CASSSLRGDGYTF. CDR3 nucleotide sequence: TGTGCCAGCTCATCTCTGCGGGGTGACGGCTACACCTTC.

There are many counts of this clonotype. The V gene is TRBV4-3, the J gene TRBJ1-2; 7 bases are a match to TRBD1. Germline lookup yields CDR1 LGHNA and CDR2 YSLEER. The J segment lost 8 bases and the V segment lost 3 bases, leaving 9 bases of the junction unmatched. The CDR3 is made up of 14 amino acids. The CDR3 coding sequence is TGCGCCAGCAGCCATAACCCGTCAGGGGGAGGCTACACCTTC. Protein sequence: CASSHNPSGGGYTF.

This chain links TRBV20-1 with TRBJ2-2; D is ambiguous. The CDR3 length is 14 residues. The V end was cut by 0 bases, the J end by 1 base, with 6 bases between. Per germline, CDR1 DFQATT and CDR2 SNEGSKA (reference sequence). CDR3 DNA sequence: TGCAGTGCTAGAGAGACTTTGAACACCGGGGAGCTGTTTTTT. Its protein is CSARETLNTGELFF.

This clonotype has a count of ten or more. The chain carries TRBV12-3 or TRBV12-4 and TRBJ1-1; 10 nucleotides agree with TRBD1. CDR3 size: 15 residues. The V gene end was trimmed by 6 bases and the J gene end by 3 bases; junction bases not matched to a gene: 7. The CDR3 loop reads CASRPGQGFYTEAFF. Written as DNA, the CDR3 is TGTGCCAGCAGACCGGGACAGGGGTTTTACACTGAAGCTTTCTTT.

This clonotype was seen many times. This rearrangement joins TRBV7-9 to TRBJ2-2, with 7 bases identical to TRBD1. Germline V gene data show CDR1 as SEHNR and CDR2 as FQNEAQ (reference sequence). The CDR3 contains 15 residues. With 1 base clipped from V and 2 bases from J, the junction kept 1 base outside the gene matches. The CDR3 DNA reads as TGTGCCAGCAGCTTAGGGGACAGAAACACCGGGGAGCTGTTTTTT. Its protein product is CASSLGDRNTGELFF. Supplemented by reference TRBV7-9 and TRBJ2-2, the full variable domain reads DTGVSQNPRHKITKRGQNVTFRCDPISEHNRLYWYRQTLGQGPEFLTYFQNEAQLEKSRLLSDRFSAERPKGSFSTLEIQRTEQGDSAMYLCASSLGDRNTGELFFGEGSRLTVL.

This clonotype was recorded a few times. This chain joins TRBV5-1 and TRBJ1-5; 8 positions agree with TRBD1. This CDR3 is built from 15 residues. V shed 4 bases and J 2 bases; nucleotides not matched to a gene: 5. Germline V gene lookup returns CDR1 SGHRS and CDR2 YFSETQ. In DNA form, the CDR3 reads TGCGCCAGCAGCCCCGGACAGGGAGGCAATCAGCCCCAGCATTTT. Encoded protein: CASSPGQGGNQPQHF.

This clonotype was counted ten times or more. This chain links TRBV7-3 with TRBJ2-2; no firm D call. Trimming cost V 5 bases and J 4 bases, with 14 bases left between them. The CDR3 spans 15 residues. CDR1 is SGHTA and CDR2 is FQGTGA in the germline V gene. The chain's CDR3 is CASSPGAIGTGELFF. The CDR3 nucleotides are TGTGCCAGCAGCCCCGGAGCGATCGGCACCGGGGAGCTGTTTTTT.

Notes on this clonotype: With a much larger clone just one base away, this may be a read error. The rearrangement uses TRBV20-1 and TRBJ1-1, with D tentatively TRBD1 (6 bases). The CDR3 loop spans 14 amino acids. In germline, CDR1 is DFQATT, CDR2 SNEGSKA (reference sequence). Trimming shortened V by 2 bases and J by 9 bases, and 19 bases separated the two germline ends. The CDR3 loop reads CSARPEGTQGKAFF. The DNA of the CDR3 is TGCAGTGCTAGACCTGAAGGAACTCAGGGGAAAGCTTTCTTT.

This clonotype came up many times. V and J are TRBV6-6 and TRBJ1-4; unclear D gene. Trimming pared 2 bases from V and 6 bases from J, leaving 13 bases between. Germline assignment: CDR1 MNHNY and CDR2 SVGAGI (reference sequence). The CDR3 is 15 amino acids. The CDR3 region is CASSYGPASDEKLFF. The DNA of the CDR3 is TGTGCCAGCAGTTACGGACCGGCGAGCGATGAAAAACTGTTTTTT.

This clonotype was counted a few times. The chain recombines TRBV19 with TRBJ1-5; possibly TRBD1 for D (5 bases). CDR1 and CDR2 from the germline V gene are LNHDA and SQIVND (reference sequence). The V end was cut by 2 bases, the J end by 0 bases, with 11 bases between. The CDR3 extends over 16 amino acids. The CDR3 sequence: CASSIMGQVSNQPQHF. The CDR3 DNA follows: TGTGCCAGTAGTATAATGGGGCAGGTTAGCAATCAGCCCCAGCATTTT.

DNA for the CDR3: TGTGCCAGCAGCCCCGGCGGACAGGGTTCCTACGAGCAGTACTTC. This gives the protein CASSPGGQGSYEQYF. V gene TRBV28 combines with J gene TRBJ2-7; TRBD1 matches 8 bases. The CDR3 sequence is 15 residues long. J lost 1 base, V lost 6 bases, and 8 bases had no gene match. Per the germline V gene, CDR1 is MDHEN and CDR2 is SYDVKM.

This clonotype was recorded many times. The V call is TRBV6-6, the J call TRBJ1-5; D is ambiguous. This CDR3 has 15 amino acids. Trimming took off 0 bases at V and 6 bases at J, with 12 bases between the two ends. Germline loops: CDR1 MNHNY, CDR2 SVGAGI (reference sequence). This chain's CDR3 is CASSYSSERPQPQHF. The CDR3 region has the DNA TGTGCCAGCAGTTACTCCTCAGAAAGACCTCAGCCCCAGCATTTT.